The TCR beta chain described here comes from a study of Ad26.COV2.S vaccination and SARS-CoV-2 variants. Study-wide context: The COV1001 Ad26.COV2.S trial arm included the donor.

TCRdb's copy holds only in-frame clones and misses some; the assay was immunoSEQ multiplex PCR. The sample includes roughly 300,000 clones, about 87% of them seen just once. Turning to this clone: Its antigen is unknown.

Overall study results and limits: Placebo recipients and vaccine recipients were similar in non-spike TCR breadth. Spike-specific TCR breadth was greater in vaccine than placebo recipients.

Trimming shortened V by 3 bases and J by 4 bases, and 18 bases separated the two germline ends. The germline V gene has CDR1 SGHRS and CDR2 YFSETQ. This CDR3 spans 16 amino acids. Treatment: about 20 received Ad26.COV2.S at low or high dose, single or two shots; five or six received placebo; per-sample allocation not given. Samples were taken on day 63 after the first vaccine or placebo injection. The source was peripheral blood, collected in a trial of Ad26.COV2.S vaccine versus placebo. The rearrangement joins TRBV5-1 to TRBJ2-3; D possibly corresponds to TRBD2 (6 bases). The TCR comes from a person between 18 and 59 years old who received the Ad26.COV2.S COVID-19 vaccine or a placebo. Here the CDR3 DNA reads TGCGCCAGCAGCTCCCGGACGGCGGGGTCGGCAGATACGCAGTATTTT. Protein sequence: CASSSRTAGSADTQYF.